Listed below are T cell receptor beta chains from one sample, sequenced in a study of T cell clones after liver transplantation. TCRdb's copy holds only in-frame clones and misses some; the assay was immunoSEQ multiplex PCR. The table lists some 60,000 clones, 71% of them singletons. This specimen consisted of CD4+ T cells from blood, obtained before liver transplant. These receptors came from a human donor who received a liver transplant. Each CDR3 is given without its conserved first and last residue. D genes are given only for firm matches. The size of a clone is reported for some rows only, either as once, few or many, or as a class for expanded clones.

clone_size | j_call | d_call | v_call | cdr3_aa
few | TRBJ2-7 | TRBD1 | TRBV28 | ASSPRQGGWQQY
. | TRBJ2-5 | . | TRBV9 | ASSVGGNQETQY
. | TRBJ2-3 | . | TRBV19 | ASSRTGGTDTQY
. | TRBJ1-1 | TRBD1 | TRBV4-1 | ASSQIYRDRGRSTEAF
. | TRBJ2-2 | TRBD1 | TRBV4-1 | ASSQERDRVPGELF
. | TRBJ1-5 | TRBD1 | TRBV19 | ASKDRDDQPQH
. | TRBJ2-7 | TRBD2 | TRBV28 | ASSPGGGDVQY
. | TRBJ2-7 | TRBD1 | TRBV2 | ASSEGSSQGAREQY
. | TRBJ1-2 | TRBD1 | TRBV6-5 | ASRLRGQVVGYT
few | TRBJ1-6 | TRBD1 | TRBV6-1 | ASSEEDRSGSPLH
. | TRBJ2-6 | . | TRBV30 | AWNFLRTSGANVLT
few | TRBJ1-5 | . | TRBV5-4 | ASSAGWEGQINQPQH
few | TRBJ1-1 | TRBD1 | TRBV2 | ASTRDSRRTAEAF
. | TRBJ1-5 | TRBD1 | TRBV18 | ASSLGTGGQRNQPQH
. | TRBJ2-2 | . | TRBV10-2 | ASRRAANTGELF
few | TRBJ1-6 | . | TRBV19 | ASSIDLWTPPLH
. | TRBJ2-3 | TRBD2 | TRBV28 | ASSPTRGLAGGTLSTDTQY
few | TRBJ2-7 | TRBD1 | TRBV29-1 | SVVLGQPPYEQY
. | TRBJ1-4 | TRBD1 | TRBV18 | ASSPQIPGQGSEKLF
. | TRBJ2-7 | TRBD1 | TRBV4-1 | ASSPQGNRDEQY
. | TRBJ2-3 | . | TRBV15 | ATKKMGTQEDTQY
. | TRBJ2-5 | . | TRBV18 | ASSPGLEETQY
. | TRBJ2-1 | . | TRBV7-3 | ASSLFGSDNEQF
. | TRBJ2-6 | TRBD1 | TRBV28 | ASTPTGQWETGANVLT
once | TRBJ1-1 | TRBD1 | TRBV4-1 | ASSPDRWNTEAF
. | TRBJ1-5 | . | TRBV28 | ASIPGSSNQPQH
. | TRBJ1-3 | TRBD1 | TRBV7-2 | ASSQSPGQGGGTIY
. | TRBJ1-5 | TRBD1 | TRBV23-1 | ASSQKGGQSNQPQH
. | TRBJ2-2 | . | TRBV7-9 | ASSPRVVVPGELF
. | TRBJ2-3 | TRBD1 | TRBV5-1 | ASRTGPSTDTQY
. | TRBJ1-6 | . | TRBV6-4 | ASSYRATGDNSPLH
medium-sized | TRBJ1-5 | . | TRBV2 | ASMFSWGAQPQH
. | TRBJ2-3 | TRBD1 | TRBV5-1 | ASSLTGAVTDTQY
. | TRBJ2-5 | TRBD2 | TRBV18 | ASLNGREETQY
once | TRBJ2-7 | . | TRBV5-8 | ASSLPAGTRSSYEQY
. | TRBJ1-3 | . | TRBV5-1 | ASSSDISGNTIY
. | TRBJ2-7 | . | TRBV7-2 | ASSLEISYEQY
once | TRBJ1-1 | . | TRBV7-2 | ASSLAAGQMNTEAF
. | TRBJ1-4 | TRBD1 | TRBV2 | ASSEMGGQANEKLF
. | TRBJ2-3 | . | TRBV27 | ASSLVGPLTDTQY
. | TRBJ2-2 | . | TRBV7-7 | ASSQTGELF
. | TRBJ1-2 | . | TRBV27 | ASSLNQGYGYT
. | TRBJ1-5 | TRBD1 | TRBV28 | ASSAPGQGVYQPQH
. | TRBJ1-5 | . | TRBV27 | ASRVQGGQPQH
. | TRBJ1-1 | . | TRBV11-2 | ASSLDRQGTEAF
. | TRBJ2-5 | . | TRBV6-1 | ASRVPLGQETQY
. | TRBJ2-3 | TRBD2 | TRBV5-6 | ASSLASGGAWSY
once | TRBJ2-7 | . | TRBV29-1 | SVDNTAGDEQY
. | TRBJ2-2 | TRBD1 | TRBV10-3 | ASSTGDTGELF
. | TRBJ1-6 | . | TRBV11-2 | ASSPAGGNSPLH
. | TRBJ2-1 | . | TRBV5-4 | ASSLDPGRGNEQF
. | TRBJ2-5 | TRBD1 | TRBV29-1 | STAPTGGAETQY
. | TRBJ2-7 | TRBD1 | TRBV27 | ASSPGQGAFFLEQY
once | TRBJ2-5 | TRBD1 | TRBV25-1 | ASSEDRGQETQY
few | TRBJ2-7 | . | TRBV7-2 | ASGGEVEQY
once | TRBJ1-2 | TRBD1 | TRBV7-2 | ASSLVPGGFSGYT
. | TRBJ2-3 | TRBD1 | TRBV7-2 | ASSRKQGARTDTQY
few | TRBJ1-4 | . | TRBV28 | ASSDAGLATNEKLF
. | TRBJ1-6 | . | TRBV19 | ASSKQDSSYNSPLH